This note documents a single T cell receptor beta chain sequence. The antigen remains undetermined. The data derive from a study of cytomegalovirus exposure and HLA in healthy donors. Broader study findings: The authors confirmed in vitro that three CMV-associated chains were specific for CMV antigens. For most TCR sequences rarity was the rule, although some public TCRs occurred in many donors.

Sequenced by immunoSEQ multiplex PCR; TCRdb stores in-frame clones only, minus some. The table records 85,000 to 90,000 clones, 96% of them present only once. Germline lookup yields CDR1 SGHVS and CDR2 FQNEAQ. The CDR3 has 16 residues. The junction had 12 bases not matched to a gene; V was cut back by 5 bases and J by 3 bases. The rearrangement uses TRBV7-8 and TRBJ1-1, with 7 bases aligning to TRBD1. The sequenced material came from PBMCs. This TCR came from a young man in good health and CMV-seronegative. Here the CDR3 reads CASSQGSGGKDTEAFF. CDR3 in DNA: TGTGCCAGCAGCCAGGGGTCAGGGGGGAAGGACACTGAAGCTTTCTTT. Full variable domain (remainder filled in from reference TRBV7-8 and TRBJ1-1): GAGVSQSPRYKVAKRGQDVALRCDPISGHVSLFWYQQALGQGPEFLTYFQNEAQLDKSGLPSDRFFAERPEGSVSTLKIQRTQQEDSAVYLCASSQGSGGKDTEAFFGQGTRLTVV.